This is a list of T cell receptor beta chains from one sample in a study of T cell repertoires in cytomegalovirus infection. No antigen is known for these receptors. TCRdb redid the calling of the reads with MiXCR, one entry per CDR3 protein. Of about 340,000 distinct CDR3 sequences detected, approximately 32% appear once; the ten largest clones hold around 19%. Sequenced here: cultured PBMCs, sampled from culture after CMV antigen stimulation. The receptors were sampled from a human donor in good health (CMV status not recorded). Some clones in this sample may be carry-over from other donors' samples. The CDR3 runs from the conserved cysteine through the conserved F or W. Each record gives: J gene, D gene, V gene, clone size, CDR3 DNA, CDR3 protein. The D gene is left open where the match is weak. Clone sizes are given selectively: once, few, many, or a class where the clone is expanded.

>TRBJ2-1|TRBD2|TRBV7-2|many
TGTGCCAGCAGCTTAGCTAGCGGGAACTACAATGAGCAGTTCTTC
CASSLASGNYNEQFF
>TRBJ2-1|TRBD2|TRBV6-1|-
TGTGCCAGCAGTGATCCGGCGGGAGTCTACAATGAGCAGTTCTTC
CASSDPAGVYNEQFF
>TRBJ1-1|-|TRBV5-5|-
TGTGCCAGCACCAGAGGAGAGGGCCTAATGAACACTGAAGCTTTCTTT
CASTRGEGLMNTEAFF
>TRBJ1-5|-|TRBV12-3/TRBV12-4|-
TGTGCCAGCAGTTTAAGACATCTCGGCAATCAGCCCCAGCATTTT
CASSLRHLGNQPQHF
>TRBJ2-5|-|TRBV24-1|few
TGTGCCACCAGTGTAGGGAAGACCCAGTACTTC
CATSVGKTQYF
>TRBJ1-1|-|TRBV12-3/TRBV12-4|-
TGTGCCAGCAGTTTCCTTCTCAGGGGTAACACTGAAGCTTTCTTT
CASSFLLRGNTEAFF
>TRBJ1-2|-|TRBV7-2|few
TGTGCCAGCAGCTTTGGCAGTAGATATGGCTACACCTTC
CASSFGSRYGYTF
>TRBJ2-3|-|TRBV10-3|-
TGTGCCATCAGCTCGGGCCATTCCCTCACAGATACGCAGTATTTT
CAISSGHSLTDTQYF
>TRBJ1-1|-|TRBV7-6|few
TGTGCCAGCAGCTTAGCGCCTGGAACAGATGAAGCTTTCTTT
CASSLAPGTDEAFF
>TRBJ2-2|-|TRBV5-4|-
TGTGCCAGCAGCCTCACAGGGTTAGCTCTCACCGGGGAGCTGTTTTTT
CASSLTGLALTGELFF
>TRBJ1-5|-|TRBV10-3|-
TGTGCCATTGGGACCTCGGGGGAGCCCCAGCATTTT
CAIGTSGEPQHF
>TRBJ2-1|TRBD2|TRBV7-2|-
TGTGCCAGCAGCTCGCAGGCGGGAGGGCCGGGTGAGCAGTTCTTC
CASSSQAGGPGEQFF
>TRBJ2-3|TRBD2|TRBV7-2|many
TGTGCCAGCAGCCCTAATAGCGGGAGCACAGATACGCAGTATTTT
CASSPNSGSTDTQYF
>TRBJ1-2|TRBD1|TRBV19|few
TGTGCCAGTAGTATCCCTCCCGGACAGGGTCAAGGCTACACCTTC
CASSIPPGQGQGYTF
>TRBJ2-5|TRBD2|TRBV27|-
TGTGCCAGCAGTTTATCTGGACTAGCTTTAGAGACCCAGTACTTC
CASSLSGLALETQYF
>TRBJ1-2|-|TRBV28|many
TGTGCCAGCAGTCCTTCCGGCGGTCTCGGTGGCTACACCTTC
CASSPSGGLGGYTF
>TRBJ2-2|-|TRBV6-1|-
TGTGCCAGCAGGGCACAGTACAGAACCGGGGAGCTGTTTTTT
CASRAQYRTGELFF
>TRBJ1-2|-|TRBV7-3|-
TGTGCCAGCAGCCCCTTCGGAGGGGAGACATATGGCTACACCTTC
CASSPFGGETYGYTF